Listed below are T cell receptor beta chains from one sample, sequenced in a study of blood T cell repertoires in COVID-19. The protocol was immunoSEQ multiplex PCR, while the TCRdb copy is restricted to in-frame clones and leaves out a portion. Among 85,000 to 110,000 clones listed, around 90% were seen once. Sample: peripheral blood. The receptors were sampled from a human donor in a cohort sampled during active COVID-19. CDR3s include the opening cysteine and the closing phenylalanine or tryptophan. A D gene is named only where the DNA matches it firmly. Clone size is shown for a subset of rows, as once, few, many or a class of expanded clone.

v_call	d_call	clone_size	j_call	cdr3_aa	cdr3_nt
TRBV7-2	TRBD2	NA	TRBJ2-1	CASSQGRGEYNEQFF	TGTGCCAGCAGCCAGGGGCGGGGGGAGTACAATGAGCAGTTCTTC
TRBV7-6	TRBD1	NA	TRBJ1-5	CASSLGTGRGQPQHF	TGTGCCAGCAGCTTAGGGACAGGACGAGGTCAGCCCCAGCATTTT
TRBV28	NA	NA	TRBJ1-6	CASSLLGGDNSPLHF	TGTGCCAGCAGTTTATTGGGAGGGGATAATTCACCCCTCCACTTT
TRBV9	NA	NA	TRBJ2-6	CASSGTGSGANVLTF	TGTGCCAGCAGCGGTACAGGGTCCGGGGCCAACGTCCTGACTTTC
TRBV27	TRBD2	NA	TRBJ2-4	CASSPLTSGRAPYIQYF	TGTGCCAGCAGTCCGCTGACTAGCGGGAGGGCCCCATACATTCAGTACTTC
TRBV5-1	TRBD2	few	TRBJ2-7	CASSPGLAGTLGNEQYF	TGCGCCAGCAGCCCAGGACTAGCGGGGACTCTCGGGAACGAGCAGTACTTC
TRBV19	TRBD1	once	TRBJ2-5	CASSSGTVPRETQYF	TGTGCCAGTAGTTCCGGGACAGTTCCGAGGGAGACCCAGTACTTC
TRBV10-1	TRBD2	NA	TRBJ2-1	CASSDPKTSGRTYEQFF	TGCGCCAGCAGTGACCCTAAGACTAGCGGGAGGACCTATGAGCAGTTCTTC
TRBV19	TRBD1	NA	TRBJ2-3	CASSIGQGASTDTQYF	TGTGCCAGTAGTATAGGCCAGGGGGCTTCCACAGATACGCAGTATTTT
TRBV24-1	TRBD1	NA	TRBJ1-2	CATSDPGQGVSHYGYTF	TGTGCCACCAGTGACCCGGGACAGGGAGTTTCCCACTATGGCTACACCTTC
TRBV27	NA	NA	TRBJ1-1	CASSPGGAGITEAFF	TGTGCCAGCAGTCCTGGCGGGGCTGGAATAACTGAAGCTTTCTTT
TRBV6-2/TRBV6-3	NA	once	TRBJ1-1	CASSLTGRDTEAFF	TGTGCCAGCAGTCTCACAGGAAGGGACACTGAAGCTTTCTTT
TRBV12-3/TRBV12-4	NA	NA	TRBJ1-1	CASSRRSTEAFF	TGTGCCAGCAGCCGCCGGAGTACTGAAGCTTTCTTT
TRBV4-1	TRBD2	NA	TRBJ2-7	CASSQRIAGEGYEQYF	TGCGCCAGCAGCCAGAGGATAGCGGGAGAGGGCTACGAGCAGTACTTC